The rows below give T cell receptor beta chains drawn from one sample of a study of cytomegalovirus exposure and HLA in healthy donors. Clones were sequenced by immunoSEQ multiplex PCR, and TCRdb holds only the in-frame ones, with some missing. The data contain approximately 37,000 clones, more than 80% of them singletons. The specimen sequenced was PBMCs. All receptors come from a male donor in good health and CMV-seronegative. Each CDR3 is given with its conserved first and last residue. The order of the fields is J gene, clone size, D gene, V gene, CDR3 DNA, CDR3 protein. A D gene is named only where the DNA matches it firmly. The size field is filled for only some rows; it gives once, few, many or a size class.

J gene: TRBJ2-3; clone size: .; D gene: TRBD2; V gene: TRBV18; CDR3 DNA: TGTGCCAGCTCACCACCAGGCGGGGGGCCCTTTCAATTAGATACGCAGTATTTT; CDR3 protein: CASSPPGGGPFQLDTQYF
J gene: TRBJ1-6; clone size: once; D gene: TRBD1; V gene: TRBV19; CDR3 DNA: TGTGCCAGTAGTCCGACAGGGGACAATTCACCCCTCCACTTT; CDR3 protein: CASSPTGDNSPLHF
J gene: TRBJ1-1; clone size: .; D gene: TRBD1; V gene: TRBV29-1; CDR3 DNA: TGCAGCGTTGGTATGGGACAGGGGGGGACTGAAGCTTTCTTT; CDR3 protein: CSVGMGQGGTEAFF
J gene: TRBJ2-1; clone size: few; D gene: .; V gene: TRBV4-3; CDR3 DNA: TGCGCCAGCAGCCAAGACAGAGTCAGGGGATCCTACAATGAGCAGTTCTTC; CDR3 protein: CASSQDRVRGSYNEQFF
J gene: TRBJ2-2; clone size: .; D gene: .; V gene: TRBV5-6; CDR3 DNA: TGTGCCAGCAGCTTGGGGTTTCGGGGGAACACCGGGGAGCTGTTTTTT; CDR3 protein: CASSLGFRGNTGELFF
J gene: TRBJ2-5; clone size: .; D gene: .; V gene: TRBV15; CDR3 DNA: TGTGCCACCAGCAGATACCGTCCTTCCAACGGGGAGACCCAGTACTTC; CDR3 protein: CATSRYRPSNGETQYF
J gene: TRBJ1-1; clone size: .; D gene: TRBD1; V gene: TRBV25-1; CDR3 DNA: TGTGCCAGCAGTGGGACAGGGGGGAACACTGAAGCTTTCTTT; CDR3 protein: CASSGTGGNTEAFF
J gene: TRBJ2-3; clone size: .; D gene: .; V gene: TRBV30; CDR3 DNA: TGTGCCACCCTCGGACAAGGCGCAGATACGCAGTATTTT; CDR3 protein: CATLGQGADTQYF
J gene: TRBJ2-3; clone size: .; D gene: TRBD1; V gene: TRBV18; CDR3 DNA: TGTGCCAGCTCACCACGAGGGACAGGGGTGAGAGATACGCAGTATTTT; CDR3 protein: CASSPRGTGVRDTQYF
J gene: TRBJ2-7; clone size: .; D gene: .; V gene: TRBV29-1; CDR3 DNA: TGCAGCGTTGGTGAGCATCACGAGCAGTACTTC; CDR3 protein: CSVGEHHEQYF
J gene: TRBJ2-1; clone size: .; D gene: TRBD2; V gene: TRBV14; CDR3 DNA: TGTGCCAGCAGCCAAATGCGGGGGGGTGAGCAGTTCTTC; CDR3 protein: CASSQMRGGEQFF
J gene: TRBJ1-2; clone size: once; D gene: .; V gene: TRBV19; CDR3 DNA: TGTGCCAGTAGTCCTACGCGGGTATTAGGCTACACCTTC; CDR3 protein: CASSPTRVLGYTF
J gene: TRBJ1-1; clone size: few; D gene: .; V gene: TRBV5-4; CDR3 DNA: TGTGCCAGCAGCTTGGGAGGAGCGGCTTTCTTT; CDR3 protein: CASSLGGAAFF
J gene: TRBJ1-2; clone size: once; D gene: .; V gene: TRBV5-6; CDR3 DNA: TGTGCCAGCAGCTTATATGGAACAATAGGGGTCGATGGCTACACCTTC; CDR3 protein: CASSLYGTIGVDGYTF
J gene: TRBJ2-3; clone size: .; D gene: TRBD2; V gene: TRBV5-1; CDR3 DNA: TGCGCCAGCAGCTTGAATCCAGCGGGGGCCGATACGCAGTATTTT; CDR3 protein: CASSLNPAGADTQYF
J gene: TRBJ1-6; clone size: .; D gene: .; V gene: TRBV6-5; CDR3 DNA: TGTGCCAGCAGTTACTCGGCGCTTTCGGGGAATTCACCCCTCCACTTT; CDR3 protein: CASSYSALSGNSPLHF
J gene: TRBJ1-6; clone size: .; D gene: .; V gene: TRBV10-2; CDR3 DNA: TGCGCCAGCAGTGAGTCGGGGACAAGTTCACCCCTCCACTTT; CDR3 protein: CASSESGTSSPLHF
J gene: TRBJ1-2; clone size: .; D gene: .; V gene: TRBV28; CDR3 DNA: TGTGCCAGCAGTTCGGTCGCTCGCGGTGGCTACACCTTC; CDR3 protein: CASSSVARGGYTF
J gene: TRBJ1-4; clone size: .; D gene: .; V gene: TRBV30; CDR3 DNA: TGTGCCTGGCAGGGGCCGGAAAAACTGTTTTTT; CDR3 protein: CAWQGPEKLFF
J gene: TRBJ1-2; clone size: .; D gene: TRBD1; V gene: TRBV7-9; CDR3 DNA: TGTGCCAGCAGCTTACCGGACAGGGGCCCTTATGGCTACACCTTC; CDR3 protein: CASSLPDRGPYGYTF
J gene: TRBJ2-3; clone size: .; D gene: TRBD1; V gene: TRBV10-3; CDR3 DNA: TGTGCCATCAGCCGGGACAGGGGAGATACGCAGTATTTT; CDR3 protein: CAISRDRGDTQYF
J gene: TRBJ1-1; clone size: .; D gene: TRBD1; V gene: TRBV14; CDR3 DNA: TGTGCCAGCAGCAAACGGGGACAGGGGACCACTGAAGCTTTCTTT; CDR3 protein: CASSKRGQGTTEAFF